A single sample is the source of the 25 T cell receptor beta chains below, sequenced in a study of blood T cell repertoires in COVID-19. Measured with immunoSEQ multiplex PCR; TCRdb has only the in-frame clones, and not every one. The data show fewer than 250,000 clones, approximately 85% seen once. Sequences were obtained from peripheral blood. The receptor set was obtained from a woman aged 45-60 years with active or convalescent COVID-19.

The CDR3 coding sequence is TGTGCCAGCAGCCAAGGGCAGAATCAGCCCCAGCATTTT. This translates into CASSQGQNQPQHF. V is TRBV4-2 and J is TRBJ1-5; no clear D. The germline V gene encodes CDR1 LGHNA and CDR2 YNFKEQ. This CDR3 contains 13 residues. Trimming cost V 1 base and J 4 bases, with 5 bases left between them.

V usage is TRBV30 and J usage is TRBJ2-5; D not certain. Germline V gene data show CDR1 as GTSNPN and CDR2 as SVGIG (reference sequence). The CDR3 loop spans 12 amino acids. Trimming took off 0 bases at V and 4 bases at J, with 6 bases between the two ends. CDR3 amino acids: CAWSVVAETQYF. The CDR3 bases are TGTGCCTGGAGTGTAGTAGCAGAGACCCAGTACTTC.

The V and J genes are TRBV27 and TRBJ1-5; D might be TRBD1 (5 bases). The CDR3 length is 13 residues. V shed 5 bases and J shed 5 bases, with 10 bases lying between them. Germline CDR1 and CDR2: MNHEY and SMNVEV (reference sequence). The CDR3 protein is CASSTDRDQPQHF. The CDR3 coding sequence is TGTGCCAGCAGTACCGACAGAGATCAGCCCCAGCATTTT.

This clone was picked up one time. This sequence joins TRBV2 and TRBJ2-3; maybe TRBD2 (6 bases). The CDR3 has 16 residues. Trimming stripped 11 bases from V and 5 bases from J, with 26 bases between. Germline assignment: CDR1 SNHLY and CDR2 FYNNEI. CDR3 nucleotides: TGTGCCGGCGCGGGGAGAGGCCCGCCTGACGGAGATACGCAGTATTTT. Amino acid sequence: CAGAGRGPPDGDTQYF.

Here the CDR3 reads CASSQTEQKAYGYTF. The CDR3 coding sequence is TGTGCCAGCTCACAGACAGAACAGAAAGCCTATGGCTACACCTTC. The chain links TRBV18 to TRBJ1-2, with a possible D match to TRBD1 (5 bases). This CDR3 region has 15 residues. V dropped 4 bases and J dropped 4 bases, with 16 bases sitting between them. Germline loops: CDR1 KGHSH, CDR2 LQKENI.

The chain recombines TRBV5-1 with TRBJ2-3, with D hard to call. Germline CDR1 reads SGHRS; CDR2 reads YFSETQ. This CDR3 has 15 amino acids. V was clipped by 1 base and J by 5 bases, with 14 bases between them. CDR3 region: CASSLFSVSQDTQYF. The CDR3 DNA is TGCGCCAGCAGCTTGTTCTCAGTTTCACAAGATACGCAGTATTTT.

This clone has a single count. This rearrangement joins TRBV30 to TRBJ2-1; 8 positions match TRBD2. The CDR3 is 15 amino acids. The J segment lost 7 bases and the V segment lost 3 bases, leaving 11 bases of the junction unmatched. Germline V gene lookup returns CDR1 GTSNPN and CDR2 SVGIG (reference sequence). DNA of the CDR3: TGTGCCTGGAGCCGGGGCAGCGGGAGTATAAATGAGCAGTTCTTC. Amino acids: CAWSRGSGSINEQFF.

V and J are TRBV6-6 and TRBJ2-1; TRBD2 aligns across 11 bases. The J segment lost 12 bases and the V segment lost 5 bases, leaving 0 bases of the junction unmatched. Germline CDR1 is MNHNY and CDR2 is SVGAGI (reference sequence). This CDR3 comprises 11 residues. CDR3 coding DNA: TGTGCCAGCAGTCTAGCGGGAGGGCAGTTCTTC. This codes for CASSLAGGQFF.

The chain has TRBV28 and TRBJ1-3; D may be TRBD1 (5 bases). The CDR3 loop spans 14 amino acids. CDR1 MDHEN and CDR2 SYDVKM come from the germline V gene. The V end was cut by 7 bases, the J end by 4 bases, with 14 bases between. The CDR3 spells CASNSPRQGNTIYF. In nucleotides, the CDR3 is TGTGCCAGCAATTCCCCGCGACAGGGAAACACCATATATTTT.

This chain connects TRBV18 to TRBJ2-3; 7 nucleotides line up with TRBD1. V gave up 5 bases and J gave up 3 bases; unmatched junction bases: 11. The CDR3 is made up of 16 amino acids. CDR1 KGHSH and CDR2 LQKENI come from the germline V gene. Here the CDR3 reads CASSTLQGISTDTQYF. CDR3 coding DNA: TGTGCCAGCTCAACTTTACAGGGGATTTCAACAGATACGCAGTATTTT. Filled out from reference TRBV18 and TRBJ2-3, the complete variable domain reads NAGVMQNPRHLVRRRGQEARLRCSPMKGHSHVYWYRQLPEEGLKFMVYLQKENIIDESGMPKERFSAEFPKEGPSILRIQQVVRGDSAAYFCASSTLQGISTDTQYFGPGTRLTVL.

The chain combines TRBV18 with TRBJ2-7; 7 bases fit TRBD1. There are 14 residues in the CDR3. Germline V gene data show CDR1 as KGHSH and CDR2 as LQKENI. J was trimmed by 3 bases and V by 2 bases; bases with no gene match: 4. As DNA, the CDR3 is TGTGCCAGCTCACCATCCGCAGGGGGCTACGAGCAGTACGTC. Protein product: CASSPSAGGYEQYV.

The table lists this clone with a few counts. This chain's CDR3 is CASRGDSVYGYTF. CDR3 coding DNA: TGTGCCAGCAGGGGGGACAGCGTTTATGGCTACACCTTC. The V call is TRBV2, the J call TRBJ1-2; the match to TRBD1 covers 7 bases. CDR1 and CDR2 from the germline V gene are SNHLY and FYNNEI. The CDR3 contains 13 residues. After removal of 6 bases from V and 5 bases from J, the junction contained 6 bases not matched to a gene.

This clone was recorded only once. The CDR3 sequence: CASSLLPGTGYQETQYF. The CDR3 DNA reads TGTGCCAGCAGTTTGCTTCCCGGGACAGGGTACCAAGAGACCCAGTACTTC. V and J are TRBV5-6 and TRBJ2-5, with 9 bases fitting TRBD1. CDR1 is SGHDT and CDR2 is YYEEEE in the germline V gene. CDR3 length: 17 amino acids. V trimming: 5 bases; J trimming: 0 bases; junction bases outside the gene matches: 11. The variable domain in full, completed from reference TRBV5-6 and TRBJ2-5, reads DAGVTQSPTHLIKTRGQQVTLRCSPKSGHDTVSWYQQALGQGPQFIFQYYEEEERQRGNFPDRFSGHQFPNYSSELNVNALLLGDSALYLCASSLLPGTGYQETQYFGPGTRLLVL.

This chain joins TRBV5-5 and TRBJ2-6, with TRBD2 as a possible D gene (6 bases). V lost 1 base and J 11 bases, leaving 10 bases between the germline ends. Germline lookup yields CDR1 SGHKS and CDR2 YYEKEE (reference sequence). This CDR3 contains 13 residues. CDR3 region: CASSLFPGDVLTF. The CDR3 DNA reads TGTGCCAGCAGCTTGTTTCCGGGGGACGTCCTGACTTTC.

The chain combines TRBV7-3 with TRBJ2-3, with D possibly being TRBD1 (6 bases). This CDR3 is 15 amino acids long. The V end was cut by 4 bases, the J end by 0 bases, with 11 bases between. Germline CDR1 reads SGHTA; CDR2 reads FQGTGA. In DNA form, the CDR3 reads TGTGCCAGCAGCTCTCCGGACAGAAGCACAGATACGCAGTATTTT. This gives the protein CASSSPDRSTDTQYF.

This rearrangement joins TRBV2 to TRBJ2-3; D is possibly TRBD1 (5 bases). Trimming cost V 6 bases and J 0 bases, with 13 bases left between them. CDR1 is SNHLY and CDR2 is FYNNEI in the germline V gene. The CDR3 covers 15 residues. CDR3: CASRAKGLSTDTQYF. DNA for the CDR3: TGTGCCAGCAGAGCAAAGGGGCTTAGCACAGATACGCAGTATTTT.

This clone showed up just once. This chain joins TRBV9 and TRBJ2-3; 11 bases map to TRBD2. This CDR3 spans 16 amino acids. Unmatched junction bases numbered 5, after V lost 1 base and J lost 4 bases. The germline V gene has CDR1 SGDLS and CDR2 YYNGEE. The CDR3 is CASSVWGTSGSDTQYF. CDR3 DNA: TGTGCCAGCAGCGTATGGGGGACTAGCGGCTCAGATACGCAGTATTTT.

This chain connects TRBV6-5 to TRBJ1-3, with D unresolved. This CDR3 contains 15 residues. Germline V gene data show CDR1 as MNHEY and CDR2 as SVGAGI. V was trimmed by 3 bases and J by 0 bases, leaving 9 bases between them. The CDR3 DNA sequence: TGTGCCAGCAGTTATGAGGGCCTCTCTGGAAACACCATATATTTT. Protein product: CASSYEGLSGNTIYF.

This clone was observed once. This chain links TRBV5-1 with TRBJ2-3; D is perhaps TRBD2 (6 bases). There are 14 residues in the CDR3. In germline, CDR1 is SGHRS, CDR2 YFSETQ. The ends were cut back, 4 bases at V and 8 bases at J, with 17 bases in the middle. The CDR3 coding sequence is TGCGCCAGCAGCCAAGAGGTGGGGGGACGTACGCAGTATTTT. Protein product: CASSQEVGGRTQYF.

The chain has TRBV3-1 (or the pseudogene TRBV3-2) and TRBJ2-5; D is undetermined. The V and J ends lost 2 bases and 5 bases respectively, with 9 bases between them. Germline assignment: CDR1 LGHDT and CDR2 YNNKEL (reference sequence). This CDR3 region has 13 residues. This CDR3 reads CASSQPSEETQYF. As DNA, the CDR3 is TGTGCCAGCAGCCAACCTTCTGAGGAGACCCAGTACTTC.

The chain has TRBV23-1 and TRBJ2-4; tentative D call: TRBD2 (5 bases). TRBV23-1 is filed as an ORF, its function uncertain. The CDR3 contains 18 residues. Deletions cut 3 bases from V and 0 bases from J, with 18 bases between. CDR3 nucleotides: TGCGCCAGCAGTCATCCTGACTATACACCCATAGCCAAAAACATTCAGTACTTC. Translating it yields CASSHPDYTPIAKNIQYF.

The rearrangement joins TRBV9 to TRBJ2-3; TRBD2 agrees at 7 bases. The V gene end was trimmed by 3 bases and the J gene end by 8 bases; junction bases not matched to a gene: 9. Germline assignment: CDR1 SGDLS and CDR2 YYNGEE. The CDR3 runs 14 residues. The chain's CDR3 is CASSERDSGRTQYF. In nucleotides, the CDR3 is TGTGCCAGCAGCGAGCGGGATAGTGGTCGTACGCAGTATTTT.

The rearrangement links TRBV5-1 to TRBJ2-3, with 10 bases matching TRBD2. Germline CDR1 reads SGHRS; CDR2 reads YFSETQ. Trimming removed 5 bases from V and 1 base from J; junction bases left unmatched: 7. CDR3 length: 16 amino acids. Here the CDR3 DNA reads TGCGCCAGCAGACCTAGCGGGGGTCTGGGCACAGATACGCAGTATTTT. It specifies CASRPSGGLGTDTQYF.

This clone was seen just once. The chain recombines TRBV12-3 or TRBV12-4 with TRBJ1-2; unclear D gene. This CDR3 is 12 amino acids long. V was pared by 3 bases and J by 4 bases, with 6 bases between. CDR3 DNA: TGTGCCAGCAGTTTGGGCAGCTATGGCTACACCTTC. It codes for CASSLGSYGYTF.

CDR3 bases: TGTGCCAGCTCACTTTTAATAGCGGGGGAGAACACCGGGGAGCTGTTTTTT. Its protein is CASSLLIAGENTGELFF. V usage is TRBV18 and J usage is TRBJ2-2; 9 bases are a match to TRBD2. CDR3 size: 17 residues. V gave up 4 bases and J gave up 1 base; unmatched junction bases: 7. Germline CDR1 and CDR2: KGHSH and LQKENI.